This T cell receptor (beta chain) was obtained from a study of blood T cells in healthy people across ages. Every sample yielded at least 7 million isolated PBMCs. The authors extracted at least 5.5 micrograms of total RNA per sample. The second PCR ran roughly 6 to 11 cycles with a sample-barcoded 5' primer and J-beta primers. Each cDNA molecule carried a tag from a template-switch adaptor that contained 12 random nucleotides. One entry per CDR3 protein results from TCRdb running MiXCR on the 5' RACE reads. The data hold roughly 1,300,000 distinct CDR3 sequences, with 45% to 70% observed a single time. General study results and limits: A strong correlation between TCR beta diversity and naive T cell percentage was seen.

Note on this clonotype: Antigen unknown.

The CDR3 covers 16 residues. V lost 1 base and J 5 bases, leaving 15 bases between the germline ends. Germline CDR1 SGHAT, CDR2 FQDESV (reference sequence). The V gene is TRBV11-1, the J gene TRBJ2-1; possibly TRBD1 or TRBD2 for D (6 bases each). The sequencing input was blood. This receptor was obtained from a man aged 18 to 29 in good health. Here the CDR3 DNA reads TGTGCCAGCAGCTTAGGCGGGAACGAGGGGGACAATGAGCAGTTCTTC. Translation gives CASSLGGNEGDNEQFF.